This TCR beta chain came from a study of PD-L1 blockade in urothelial cancer. Sequenced by immunoSEQ multiplex PCR; TCRdb stores in-frame clones only, minus some. The repertoire holds roughly 100,000 clones, with roughly 85% as singletons. Specified time point: peripheral blood 6 weeks after treatment start. V shed 5 bases, J shed 6 bases, and the junction held 12 bases outside the gene matches. This CDR3 is 16 amino acids long. Germline V gene lookup returns CDR1 SGHNT and CDR2 YENEEA. This chain links TRBV11-3 with TRBJ2-5; 10 positions match TRBD1. Sequencing was performed on PBMCs, taken around atezolizumab (anti-PD-L1) treatment. This sequence originates from a man in his sixties or seventies with urothelial cancer. CDR3 bases: TGTGCCAGCAGCACCCCGGGGACAGGGGTGCCCCAGACCCAGTACTTC. Translated: CASSTPGTGVPQTQYF.